This T cell receptor beta chain was documented in a study of monozygotic twins with inflammatory bowel disease. Donors each contributed one blood sample measuring 2 to 2.5 ml. Notes on this clonotype: What it binds is not known.

Broader study findings: A distinction between different T cell subtypes was not possible.

The CDR3 totals 15 residues. Germline V gene lookup returns CDR1 SGHTA and CDR2 FQGNSA. The authors used about 3,500 ng of total RNA per TCR library. Each CDR3 protein gets one entry in TCRdb, which reprocessed the 5' RACE reads and gives no DNA. There are about 160,000 distinct CDR3 sequences in the sample, with under 3.5% held by the top ten. The TCR originated in a human donor with ulcerative colitis or Crohn's disease, or a healthy co-twin of an affected twin (not recorded which). The sequenced sample was blood. The chain joins TRBV7-2 to TRBJ1-5; TCRdb lists TRBD1, though no DNA is available to test this call. CDR3 in amino acids: CASSYIQGARQPQHF.